This TCR beta chain was sequenced during a study of Ad26.COV2.S vaccination and SARS-CoV-2 variants. Study-wide context: Ad26.COV2.S given intramuscularly, once or twice 56 days apart.

The treatment: some 19 received Ad26.COV2.S at low or high dose, single or two shots; a few received placebo; per-sample allocation not given. The samples were gathered on day 63 after the first injection of vaccine or placebo. Notes on the study in general: The TCR breadth and depth analyses may have produced an underestimate of total T cell responses. Compared with placebo recipients, vaccine recipients had higher spike-specific TCR breadth.

Only in-frame clones appear in the TCRdb table, and some are missing; sequencing was by immunoSEQ multiplex PCR. Of about 350,000 clones in the sample, about 88% were seen once. On this clone itself: The antigen is undetermined.

The sequenced sample was peripheral blood, obtained in a trial of Ad26.COV2.S vaccine versus placebo. This TCR derives from a person between 18 and 60 years old who received the Ad26.COV2.S COVID-19 vaccine or a placebo.

The CDR3 sequence: CSASTESTDTQYF. CDR3 nucleotides: TGCAGTGCTAGTACGGAAAGCACAGATACGCAGTATTTT. The rearrangement links TRBV20-1 to TRBJ2-3; no firm D call. The V and J ends lost 3 bases and 0 bases respectively, with 7 bases between them. This CDR3 spans 13 amino acids. CDR1 and CDR2 (germline): DFQATT, SNEGSKA (reference sequence).